One sample yielded the 17 T cell receptor beta chains listed below, sequenced in a study of blood T cell repertoires in COVID-19. The assay was immunoSEQ multiplex PCR, and TCRdb's table has in-frame clones only and misses some. In the table there are 210,000 or so clones, just over 85% of which are singletons. The source material was peripheral blood. The receptor source for this set is a man in his fifties with acute or convalescent COVID-19.

The chain employs TRBV7-9 and TRBJ2-7; D remains unclear. The germline V gene encodes CDR1 SEHNR and CDR2 FQNEAQ (reference sequence). The ends were cut back, 5 bases at V and 6 bases at J, with 8 bases in the middle. This CDR3 is 11 amino acids long. The CDR3 loop is CASSSQIEQYF. The CDR3 DNA follows: TGTGCCAGCAGCAGTCAGATCGAGCAGTACTTC.

The chain uses TRBV19 and TRBJ2-5; a possible D gene is TRBD2 (6 bases). V shed 5 bases and J shed 5 bases, with 15 bases lying between them. CDR1 is LNHDA and CDR2 is SQIVND in the germline V gene (reference sequence). The CDR3 is 14 residues long. CDR3 amino acids: CASSPMGGSETQYF. The CDR3 bases are TGTGCCAGTAGTCCAATGGGGGGATCGGAGACCCAGTACTTC.

CDR3 residues: CASRSGTVNTEAFF. Here the CDR3 DNA reads TGTGCCAGTAGGTCCGGGACAGTGAACACTGAAGCTTTCTTT. The chain uses TRBV19 and TRBJ1-1; 7 positions match TRBD1. The CDR3 is made up of 14 amino acids. CDR1 and CDR2 (germline): LNHDA, SQIVND (reference sequence). V gave up 6 bases and J gave up 0 bases; unmatched junction bases: 4.

The sample holds a few counts of this clone. The chain uses TRBV11-2 and TRBJ2-1, with D possibly matching TRBD1 (5 bases). The V gene's germline CDR1 is SGHAT and CDR2 FQNNGV. CDR3 size: 16 residues. The ends were cut back, 1 base at V and 6 bases at J, with 16 bases in the middle. CDR3 sequence reads: CASSLGQGAVGNEQFF. DNA for the CDR3: TGTGCCAGCAGCTTAGGGCAGGGCGCGGTCGGCAATGAGCAGTTCTTC.

This clone showed up just once. V usage is TRBV12-3 or TRBV12-4 and J usage is TRBJ1-1; TRBD1 aligns across 7 bases. After removal of 2 bases from V and 4 bases from J, the junction contained 1 base not matched to a gene. The CDR3 is 13 residues long. The CDR3 protein is CASSLPGGTEAFF. The CDR3 nucleotides are TGTGCCAGCAGTTTACCAGGGGGCACTGAAGCTTTCTTT.

V and J are TRBV5-6 and TRBJ1-6; 7 bases fit TRBD1. The CDR3 contains 15 residues. The germline gives CDR1 SGHDT, CDR2 YYEEEE. V shed 2 bases and J 6 bases; nucleotides not matched to a gene: 5. The CDR3 nucleotides read TGTGCCAGCAGCTTTTGGGGACAGTCTAATTCACCCCTCCACTTT. The encoded protein is CASSFWGQSNSPLHF. Using reference TRBV5-6 and TRBJ1-6 for the parts outside the CDR3, the full variable domain is DAGVTQSPTHLIKTRGQQVTLRCSPKSGHDTVSWYQQALGQGPQFIFQYYEEEERQRGNFPDRFSGHQFPNYSSELNVNALLLGDSALYLCASSFWGQSNSPLHFGNGTRLTVT.

The CDR3, as DNA: TGTGCCAGCAGAGCGACTCCGACGGAGAATCAGCCCCAGCATTTT. This translates into CASRATPTENQPQHF. The V gene is TRBV2, the J gene TRBJ1-5; D not resolved. The CDR3 is 15 residues long. V lost 6 bases and J lost 4, with 16 bases in between. Germline V CDR1 and CDR2: SNHLY, FYNNEI. Using reference TRBV2 and TRBJ1-5 for the parts outside the CDR3, the full variable domain is EPEVTQTPSHQVTQMGQEVILRCVPISNHLYFYWYRQILGQKVEFLVSFYNNEISEKSEIFDDQFSVERPDGSNFTLKIRSTKLEDSAMYFCASRATPTENQPQHFGDGTRLSIL.

This clone showed up just a few times. This chain links TRBV5-4 with TRBJ1-2, with TRBD1 matching 10 bases. This CDR3 is 13 amino acids long. Per the germline V gene, CDR1 is SGHNT and CDR2 is YYREEE (reference sequence). The junction had 6 bases not matched to a gene; V was cut back by 5 bases and J by 8 bases. The CDR3 bases are TGTGCCAGCAGTGGGACAGGGGTAAACGGCTACACCTTC. It is translated as CASSGTGVNGYTF. Together with reference TRBV5-4 and TRBJ1-2, the CDR3 gives the full variable domain: ETGVTQSPTHLIKTRGQQVTLRCSSQSGHNTVSWYQQALGQGPQFIFQYYREEENGRGNFPPRFSGLQFPNYSSELNVNALELDDSALYLCASSGTGVNGYTFGSGTRLTVV.

This chain connects TRBV18 to TRBJ1-1; no clear D gene. The V end lost 2 bases, the J end lost 4 bases, and 17 bases lay between the germline ends. Germline CDR1 KGHSH, CDR2 LQKENI. The CDR3 consists of 16 residues. CDR3 DNA: TGTGCCAGCTCACCATTGTTGGCAGGTGACGGCACTGAAGCTTTCTTT. This gives the protein CASSPLLAGDGTEAFF.

V and J are TRBV18 and TRBJ2-1, with TRBD2 matching over 9 bases. V trimming: 1 base; J trimming: 5 bases; junction bases outside the gene matches: 9. This CDR3 has 17 residues. CDR1 is KGHSH, CDR2 LQKENI, per germline. The CDR3: CASSPLRRASGDNEQFF. The CDR3 nucleotides are TGTGCCAGCTCACCACTAAGAAGGGCTAGCGGGGACAATGAGCAGTTCTTC.

The J gene is TRBJ1-5, the V gene TRBV20-1; D possibly corresponds to TRBD1 (5 bases). Germline V gives CDR1 DFQATT, CDR2 SNEGSKA (reference sequence). The ends were cut back, 3 bases at V and 3 bases at J, with 12 bases in the middle. The CDR3 has 14 amino acids. DNA for the CDR3: TGCAGTGCTAGTGCGTCGGACAACAATCAGCCCCAGCATTTT. Protein product: CSASASDNNQPQHF.

The V and J genes are TRBV5-1 and TRBJ2-1; 12 nucleotides match TRBD2. The CDR3 is 17 amino acids. V trimming: 0 bases; J trimming: 10 bases; junction bases outside the gene matches: 11. Germline values: CDR1 SGHRS, CDR2 YFSETQ. CDR3 protein: CASSLASASGGAMEQFF. The CDR3 DNA follows: TGCGCCAGCAGCTTGGCCTCGGCTAGCGGGGGGGCCATGGAGCAGTTCTTC. Supplemented by reference TRBV5-1 and TRBJ2-1, the full variable domain reads KAGVTQTPRYLIKTRGQQVTLSCSPISGHRSVSWYQQTPGQGLQFLFEYFSETQRNKGNFPGRFSGRQFSNSRSEMNVSTLELGDSALYLCASSLASASGGAMEQFFGPGTRLTVL.

V is TRBV18 and J is TRBJ1-5; no reliable D call. In germline, CDR1 is KGHSH, CDR2 LQKENI. V was pared by 3 bases and J by 8 bases, with 17 bases between. The CDR3 is 15 residues long. CDR3 nucleotides: TGTGCCAGCTCACCGGACGCCCGGGCGGGCGAGCCCCAGCATTTT. It codes for CASSPDARAGEPQHF. Supplemented by reference TRBV18 and TRBJ1-5, the full variable domain reads NAGVMQNPRHLVRRRGQEARLRCSPMKGHSHVYWYRQLPEEGLKFMVYLQKENIIDESGMPKERFSAEFPKEGPSILRIQQVVRGDSAAYFCASSPDARAGEPQHFGDGTRLSIL.

This chain joins TRBV5-1 and TRBJ2-1; D may be TRBD2 (5 bases). CDR1 and CDR2 from the germline V gene are SGHRS and YFSETQ. V lost 0 bases and J 4 bases, leaving 14 bases between the germline ends. CDR3 length: 16 residues. The CDR3 DNA reads as TGCGCCAGCAGCTTGGGGGGAGTAAGGAATTACAATGAGCAGTTCTTC. This codes for CASSLGGVRNYNEQFF. The full variable domain, with the rest looked up from reference TRBV5-1 and TRBJ2-1, is KAGVTQTPRYLIKTRGQQVTLSCSPISGHRSVSWYQQTPGQGLQFLFEYFSETQRNKGNFPGRFSGRQFSNSRSEMNVSTLELGDSALYLCASSLGGVRNYNEQFFGPGTRLTVL.

The chain joins TRBV2 to TRBJ1-1; D is ambiguous. Trimming removed 6 bases at V and 5 bases at J, with 10 bases between. The CDR3 spans 12 residues. Germline CDR1 is SNHLY and CDR2 is FYNNEI. CDR3 protein: CASSAYNTEAFF. CDR3 nucleotide sequence: TGTGCCAGCAGCGCTTACAATACTGAAGCTTTCTTT.

This clone occurred once. This chain uses TRBV10-1 with TRBJ1-3; no definite D call. Trimming took off 3 bases at V and 0 bases at J, with 6 bases between the two ends. The CDR3 totals 14 residues. The germline CDR1 and CDR2 sequences are WNHNN and SYGVQD (reference sequence). The CDR3 coding sequence is TGCGCCAGCAGTGATACAAGCTCTGGAAACACCATATATTTT. Translated, it gives CASSDTSSGNTIYF.

This clone was counted a single time. The V gene is TRBV3-1 (or the pseudogene TRBV3-2), the J gene TRBJ2-5; D not resolved. In germline, CDR1 is LGHDT, CDR2 YNNKEL (reference sequence). Trimming removed 4 bases from V and 5 bases from J, with 8 bases in between. The CDR3 is made up of 12 amino acids. CDR3 loop: CASSRLEETQYF. The CDR3 coding sequence is TGTGCCAGCAGCCGGTTGGAGGAGACCCAGTACTTC.